These 5 T cell receptor beta chains came from one sample sequenced in a study of T-cell reconstitution after alpha-beta-depleted transplantation in children. A TCRbeta library incorporating unique molecular identifiers was prepared. MiXCR, applied by TCRdb to the PCR reads, yields one record per CDR3 protein. The data contain around 340,000 distinct CDR3 sequences, more than 10% of them singletons. Sequencing used PBMCs, obtained from the stem cell graft. The receptors originated from a human donor who donated a stem cell graft to a child with Fanconi anemia.

This chain connects TRBV6-6 to TRBJ1-4, with D possibly being TRBD1 (5 bases). The germline gives CDR1 MNHNY, CDR2 SVGAGI (reference sequence). This CDR3 comprises 15 residues. V was pared by 6 bases and J by 0 bases, with 11 bases between. DNA for the CDR3: TGTGCCAGCAGGACGGGGGGGGCAACTAATGAAAAACTGTTTTTT. It encodes CASRTGGATNEKLFF.

This clonotype was observed a handful of times. The chain couples TRBV6-5 to TRBJ1-4, with TRBD1 identical over 7 bases. Germline assignment: CDR1 MNHEY and CDR2 SVGAGI. Trimming took 2 bases from V and 8 from J; bases not matched to a gene: 8. The CDR3 has 15 amino acids. CDR3 coding DNA: TGTGCCAGCAGTTACCTACAGGGGAGAGAGGAAAAACTGTTTTTT. Its translation: CASSYLQGREEKLFF.

This clonotype occurred a few times. The rearrangement joins TRBV12-3 or TRBV12-4 to TRBJ1-2; 9 bases are a match to TRBD1. CDR3 length: 16 amino acids. V lost 5 bases and J lost 3; bases outside the gene matches: 10. The CDR3 protein is CASSPHPGQGDYGYTF. The DNA of the CDR3 is TGTGCCAGCAGTCCACACCCGGGACAGGGCGACTATGGCTACACCTTC.

This clonotype was observed a few times. This chain connects TRBV19 to TRBJ1-2; D might be TRBD1 (6 bases). This CDR3 region has 18 residues. Germline V gene data show CDR1 as LNHDA and CDR2 as SQIVND (reference sequence). V lost 6 bases and J lost 5, with 28 bases in between. CDR3 in amino acids: CASSDQLIIGGGVYGYTF. The CDR3, as DNA: TGTGCCAGTAGCGACCAACTGATAATCGGAGGGGGAGTTTATGGCTACACCTTC. The full variable domain, in which reference TRBV19 and TRBJ1-2 provide the parts outside the CDR3, is DGGITQSPKYLFRKEGQNVTLSCEQNLNHDAMYWYRQDPGQGLRLIYYSQIVNDFQKGDIAEGYSVSREKKESFPLTVTSAQKNPTAFYLCASSDQLIIGGGVYGYTFGSGTRLTVV.

In the case of this clonotype: The junction shows a germline mismatch at one end, possibly a read error. The chain recombines TRBV6-5 with TRBJ2-7, with 8 bases fitting TRBD1. The CDR3 contains 14 residues. Germline V lookup: CDR1 MNHEY, CDR2 SVGAGI. DNA of the CDR3: TGTGCCAGCAATTACGACAGGGGCAACTACGAGCAGTACTTC. Its translation is CASNYDRGNYEQYF.